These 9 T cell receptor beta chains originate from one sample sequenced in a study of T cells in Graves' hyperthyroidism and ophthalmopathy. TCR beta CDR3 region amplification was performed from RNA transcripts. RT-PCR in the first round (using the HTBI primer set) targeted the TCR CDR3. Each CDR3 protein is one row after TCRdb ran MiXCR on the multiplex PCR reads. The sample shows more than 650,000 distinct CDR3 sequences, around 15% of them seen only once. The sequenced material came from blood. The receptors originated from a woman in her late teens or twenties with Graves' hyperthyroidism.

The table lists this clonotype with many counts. The CDR3 DNA follows: TGTGCCAGCAGTCCTCCGGGAGGGGTAGCGGGAGCGAACGGGGAGCTGTTTTTT. Protein: CASSPPGGVAGANGELFF. The chain joins TRBV2 to TRBJ2-2, with 9 bases lining up with TRBD2. CDR1 SNHLY and CDR2 FYNNEI come from the germline V gene. With 5 bases clipped from V and 7 bases from J, the junction kept 17 bases outside the gene matches. This CDR3 has 18 amino acids.

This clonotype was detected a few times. CDR3 DNA: TGCGCCAGCAGCCAGAATCCTTTCAGTGAGCAGTTCTTC. This codes for CASSQNPFSEQFF. This chain connects TRBV4-3 to TRBJ2-1; D not resolved. This CDR3 is 13 amino acids long. V dropped 3 bases and J dropped 9 bases, with 12 bases sitting between them. CDR1 and CDR2 (germline): LGHNA, YSLEER.

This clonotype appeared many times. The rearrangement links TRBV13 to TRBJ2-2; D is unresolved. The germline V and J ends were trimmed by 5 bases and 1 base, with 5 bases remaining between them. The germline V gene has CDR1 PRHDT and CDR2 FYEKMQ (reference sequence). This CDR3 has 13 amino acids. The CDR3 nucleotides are TGTGCCAGCAGCGCCTTGAACACCGGGGAGCTGTTTTTT. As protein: CASSALNTGELFF.

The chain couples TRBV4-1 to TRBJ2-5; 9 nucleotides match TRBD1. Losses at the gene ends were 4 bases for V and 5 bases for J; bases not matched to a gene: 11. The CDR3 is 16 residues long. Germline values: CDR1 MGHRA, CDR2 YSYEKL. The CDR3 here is CASSLGTGMPGETQYF. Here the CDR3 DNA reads TGCGCCAGCAGCCTCGGGACAGGGATGCCTGGGGAGACCCAGTACTTC.

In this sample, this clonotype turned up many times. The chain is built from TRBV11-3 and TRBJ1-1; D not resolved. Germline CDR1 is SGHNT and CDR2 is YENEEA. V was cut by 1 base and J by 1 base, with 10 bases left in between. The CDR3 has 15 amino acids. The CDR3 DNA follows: TGTGCCAGCAGCTTAGGTAGCGCAGGGAACACTGAAGCTTTCTTT. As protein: CASSLGSAGNTEAFF.

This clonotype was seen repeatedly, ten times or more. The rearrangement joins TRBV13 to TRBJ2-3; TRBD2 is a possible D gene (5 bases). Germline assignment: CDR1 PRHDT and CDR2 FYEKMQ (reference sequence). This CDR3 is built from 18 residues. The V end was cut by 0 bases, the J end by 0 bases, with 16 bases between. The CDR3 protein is CASSLGEQAGPSTDTQYF. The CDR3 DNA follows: TGTGCCAGCAGCTTAGGCGAGCAGGCGGGCCCAAGCACAGATACGCAGTATTTT.

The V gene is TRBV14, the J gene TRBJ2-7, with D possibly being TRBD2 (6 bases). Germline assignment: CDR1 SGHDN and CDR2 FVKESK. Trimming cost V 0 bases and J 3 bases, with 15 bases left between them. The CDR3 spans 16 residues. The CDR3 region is CASSQEEGRVNYEQYF. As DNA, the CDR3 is TGTGCCAGCAGCCAAGAGGAGGGCCGGGTCAACTACGAGCAGTACTTC. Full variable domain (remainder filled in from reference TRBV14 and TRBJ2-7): EAGVTQFPSHSVIEKGQTVTLRCDPISGHDNLYWYRRVMGKEIKFLLHFVKESKQDESGMPNNRFLAERTGGTYSTLKVQPAELEDSGVYFCASSQEEGRVNYEQYFGPGTRLTVT.

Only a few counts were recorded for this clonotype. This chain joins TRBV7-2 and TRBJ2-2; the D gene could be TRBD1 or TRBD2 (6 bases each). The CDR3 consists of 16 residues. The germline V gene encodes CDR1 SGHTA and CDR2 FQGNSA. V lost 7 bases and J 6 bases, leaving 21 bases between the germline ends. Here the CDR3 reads CASNPFSGAGPGELFF. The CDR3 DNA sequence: TGTGCCAGCAACCCATTCTCGGGGGCGGGCCCCGGGGAGCTGTTTTTT. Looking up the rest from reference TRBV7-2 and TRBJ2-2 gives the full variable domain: GAGVSQSPSNKVTEKGKDVELRCDPISGHTALYWYRQSLGQGLEFLIYFQGNSAPDKSGLPSDRFSAERTGGSVSTLTIQRTQQEDSAVYLCASNPFSGAGPGELFFGEGSRLTVL.

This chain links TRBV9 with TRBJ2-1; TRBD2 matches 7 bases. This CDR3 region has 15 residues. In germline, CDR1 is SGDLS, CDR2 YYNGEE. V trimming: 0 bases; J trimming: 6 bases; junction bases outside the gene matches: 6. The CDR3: CASSVGGRDRNEQFF. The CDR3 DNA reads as TGTGCCAGCAGCGTAGGCGGGAGAGATCGCAATGAGCAGTTCTTC.